The rows below give T cell receptor beta chains drawn from one sample of a study of blood T cell repertoires in COVID-19. The protocol was immunoSEQ multiplex PCR, while the TCRdb copy is restricted to in-frame clones and leaves out a portion. Of about 78,000 clones in the sample, roughly 86% were seen once. The specimen sequenced was peripheral blood. These receptors originate from a woman aged 60-75 years with acute or convalescent COVID-19. CDR3s include the opening cysteine and the closing phenylalanine or tryptophan. The D gene is left open where the match is weak. Clone sizes are given selectively: once, few, many, or a class where the clone is expanded.

clone size	V gene	J gene	D gene	CDR3 DNA	CDR3 protein
.	TRBV5-1	TRBJ2-4	TRBD1	TGCGCCAGCAGCCAGGGACAGGGGCTTTGGGACATTCAGTACTTC	CASSQGQGLWDIQYF
.	TRBV29-1	TRBJ1-1	.	TGCAGCGTTGAAACGGGGGGAAAAGCTTTCTTT	CSVETGGKAFF
.	TRBV9	TRBJ2-5	TRBD2	TGTGCCAGCAGCGTAGGGTTGGCGGGGGGGCAAGAGACCCAGTACTTC	CASSVGLAGGQETQYF
.	TRBV27	TRBJ2-7	TRBD1	TGTGCCAGCAGTGGGGGACAGAGGTACGAGCAGTACTTC	CASSGGQRYEQYF
.	TRBV28	TRBJ1-5	TRBD1	TGTGCCAGCAGTTTATGGGGCGGGACAGATTATAGCAATCAGCCCCAGCATTTT	CASSLWGGTDYSNQPQHF
.	TRBV27	TRBJ1-6	TRBD1	TGTGCCAGCAGTACTCAGGGGGCTTCACCCCTCCACTTT	CASSTQGASPLHF
.	TRBV5-4	TRBJ2-1	.	TGTGCCAGCAGCGGGCGGGGGCGACAATACAATGAGCAGTTCTTC	CASSGRGRQYNEQFF
.	TRBV7-2	TRBJ2-5	.	TGTGCCAGCAGCTTAGTTAGCTTACTAGGTGGGGATTGGTCGGGGACCCAGTACTTC	CASSLVSLLGGDWSGTQYF
.	TRBV2	TRBJ1-3	.	TGTGCCAGCAGTGAGTTTCGCTCTGGAAACACCATATATTTT	CASSEFRSGNTIYF
.	TRBV2	TRBJ2-7	.	TGTGCCAGCATACTCGGGACACGTCTGATTCGGCAGTACTTC	CASILGTRLIRQYF
.	TRBV7-9	TRBJ2-4	.	TGTGCCAGCAGCTTACCACAGGGTAAAAACATTCAGTACTTC	CASSLPQGKNIQYF
.	TRBV12-5	TRBJ2-1	.	TGTGCTAGTGGTTTGGAGACTAATTTCCATGAGCAGTTCTTC	CASGLETNFHEQFF
once	TRBV28	TRBJ1-3	.	TGTGCTAGCAGTTTAGTCAGAACCTCTGGAAACACCATATATTTT	CASSLVRTSGNTIYF
.	TRBV7-2	TRBJ2-3	TRBD1	TGTGCCAGCAGCGACAGGGACCATCGCACAGATACGCAGTATTTT	CASSDRDHRTDTQYF
.	TRBV7-9	TRBJ1-1	.	TGTGCCAGCAGCCGAGGGCCGACTGAAGCTTTCTTT	CASSRGPTEAFF
.	TRBV28	TRBJ1-2	.	TGTGCCACCGCGGTGTCTGGCTATGGCTACACCTTC	CATAVSGYGYTF
.	TRBV28	TRBJ1-5	.	TGTGCCAGCCGGGGAGGGAGCAATCAGCCCCAGCATTTT	CASRGGSNQPQHF